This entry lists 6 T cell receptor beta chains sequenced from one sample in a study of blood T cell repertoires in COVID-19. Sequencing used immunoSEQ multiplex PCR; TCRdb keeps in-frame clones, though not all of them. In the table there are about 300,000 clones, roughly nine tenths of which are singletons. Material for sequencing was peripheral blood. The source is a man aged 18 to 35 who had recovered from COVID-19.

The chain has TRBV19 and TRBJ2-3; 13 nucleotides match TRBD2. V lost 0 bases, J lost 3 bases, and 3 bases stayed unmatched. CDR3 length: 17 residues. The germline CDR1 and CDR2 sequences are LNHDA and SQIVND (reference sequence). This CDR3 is CASSIDRLAGGTDTQYF. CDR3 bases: TGTGCCAGTAGTATAGATAGACTAGCGGGAGGAACAGATACGCAGTATTTT.

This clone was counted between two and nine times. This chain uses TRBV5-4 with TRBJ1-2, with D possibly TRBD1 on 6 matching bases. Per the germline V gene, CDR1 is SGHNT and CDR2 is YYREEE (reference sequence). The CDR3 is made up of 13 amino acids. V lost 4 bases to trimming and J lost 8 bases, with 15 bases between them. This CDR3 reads CASSALLQGGYTF. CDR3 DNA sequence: TGTGCCAGCAGCGCCCTCTTACAGGGCGGCTACACCTTC.

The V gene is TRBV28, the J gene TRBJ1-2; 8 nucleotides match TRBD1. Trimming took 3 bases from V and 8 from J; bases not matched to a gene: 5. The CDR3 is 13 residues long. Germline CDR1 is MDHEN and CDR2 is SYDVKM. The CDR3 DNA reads TGTGCCAGCAGTTTGGACAGGGCGGAGGGCTACACCTTC. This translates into CASSLDRAEGYTF.

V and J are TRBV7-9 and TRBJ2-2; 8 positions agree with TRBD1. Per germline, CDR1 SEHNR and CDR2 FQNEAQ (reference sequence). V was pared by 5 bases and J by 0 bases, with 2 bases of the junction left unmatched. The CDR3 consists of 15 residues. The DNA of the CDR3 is TGTGCCAGCAGCCTGGGACAGGCGAACACCGGGGAGCTGTTTTTT. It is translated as CASSLGQANTGELFF. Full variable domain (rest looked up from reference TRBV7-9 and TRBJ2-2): DTGVSQNPRHKITKRGQNVTFRCDPISEHNRLYWYRQTLGQGPEFLTYFQNEAQLEKSRLLSDRFSAERPKGSFSTLEIQRTEQGDSAMYLCASSLGQANTGELFFGEGSRLTVL.

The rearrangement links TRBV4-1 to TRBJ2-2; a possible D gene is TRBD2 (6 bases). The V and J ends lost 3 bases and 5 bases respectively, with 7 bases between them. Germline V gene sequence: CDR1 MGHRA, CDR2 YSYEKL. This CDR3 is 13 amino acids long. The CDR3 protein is CASSQGTTGELFF. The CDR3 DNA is TGCGCCAGCAGCCAGGGGACTACCGGGGAGCTGTTTTTT.

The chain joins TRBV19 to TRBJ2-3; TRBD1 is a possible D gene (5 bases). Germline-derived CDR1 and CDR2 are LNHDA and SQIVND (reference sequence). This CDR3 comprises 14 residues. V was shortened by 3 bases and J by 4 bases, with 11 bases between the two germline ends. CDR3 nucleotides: TGTGCCAGTAGTATCTCGGCAGGGCCAGATACGCAGTATTTT. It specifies CASSISAGPDTQYF.